These T cell receptor beta chains were read from a single sample in a study of T-cell memory formation after mild COVID-19. TCRdb passed the 5' RACE reads through MiXCR, listing each CDR3 protein once. The table includes nearly 200,000 distinct CDR3 sequences, about a sixth detected once. The specimen was PBMCs or a T cell subset sorted from them (not recorded which). Source of these receptors: an adult woman who had mild COVID-19 (a few samples of this study predate the infection). Cell type and time point are not known. CDR3s include the opening cysteine and the closing phenylalanine or tryptophan. The D gene is left open where the match is weak. Expanded clones are given a class, and other clones once, few, many or no size at all.

j_gene | abundance | v_gene | d_gene | CDR3nt | CDR3aa
TRBJ2-1 | . | TRBV7-8 | TRBD2 | TGTGCCAGCAGCCCCAAGGAGCGGGGGGTGGGGGAGCAGTTCTTC | CASSPKERGVGEQFF
TRBJ1-5 | few | TRBV3-1 | . | TGTGCCAGCAGCCAAGAAAGACACCAGCCCCAGCATTTT | CASSQERHQPQHF
TRBJ2-1 | . | TRBV5-1 | . | TGCGCCAGCAGCTTGGTGACTCTTAGCTCCTACAATGAGCAGTTCTTC | CASSLVTLSSYNEQFF
TRBJ2-5 | . | TRBV24-1 | . | TGTGCCACCAGTGATTCGACACGACAAGAGACCCAGTACTTC | CATSDSTRQETQYF
TRBJ2-1 | few | TRBV12-3/TRBV12-4 | TRBD2 | TGTGCCAGCAGTGTAGCGGGGGGCCCCAAAGAGCAGTTCTTC | CASSVAGGPKEQFF
TRBJ1-1 | . | TRBV18 | . | TGTGCCAGCTCCGGAGGAAACAGGGTGAACACTGAAGCTTTCTTT | CASSGGNRVNTEAFF
TRBJ2-3 | . | TRBV7-3 | . | TGTGCCAGCAGCCCGCTGGGATGGATGAATACGCAGTATTTT | CASSPLGWMNTQYF
TRBJ1-1 | few | TRBV29-1 | TRBD1 | TGCAGCGCTGTCCCCTTTGTGACAGGGACGAACACTGAAGCTTTCTTT | CSAVPFVTGTNTEAFF
TRBJ2-1 | . | TRBV7-3 | TRBD2 | TGTGCCAGCAGCTCCAGCGGGGGGCGTTATGAGCAGTTCTTC | CASSSSGGRYEQFF
TRBJ1-6 | . | TRBV4-1 | TRBD1 | TGCGCCAGCAGCCATCCGGTGCAGGGGGCCCGGTCACCCCTCCACTTT | CASSHPVQGARSPLHF
TRBJ2-4 | . | TRBV3-1 | TRBD2 | TGTGCCAGCAGCCAATCTAAGCGGGGGGCTTCCATTCAGTACTTC | CASSQSKRGASIQYF
TRBJ2-1 | . | TRBV4-2 | . | TGTGCCAGCAGCCAAGCATGGCGGGCGAGCTCCTACAATGAGCAGTTCTTC | CASSQAWRASSYNEQFF
TRBJ2-5 | . | TRBV29-1 | . | TGCAGCGTCCTGACAGGTCCGCAAGGGGCCCAGTACTTC | CSVLTGPQGAQYF
TRBJ2-3 | many | TRBV29-1 | . | TGCAGCGCGGTCCCCGGGGTCACAGATACGCAGTATTTT | CSAVPGVTDTQYF
TRBJ1-2 | . | TRBV10-3 | TRBD1 | TGTGCCACGGGACAGGGGCAGAACTATGGCTACACCTTC | CATGQGQNYGYTF
TRBJ2-3 | few | TRBV5-1 | TRBD2 | TGCGCCAGCAGCGCTGCCGGGACTAGCGGGAGTACTAGCACAGATACGCAGTATTTT | CASSAAGTSGSTSTDTQYF
TRBJ1-5 | many | TRBV25-1 | TRBD1 | TGTGCCAGCAGTGATTCCACCGACAGGGAGTTCAATCAGCCCCAGCATTTT | CASSDSTDREFNQPQHF
TRBJ1-3 | . | TRBV12-3/TRBV12-4 | TRBD1 | TGTGCCAGCAGAACAAATACCGGGACAGGTTTTCGCACCATATATTTT | CASRTNTGTGFRTIYF
TRBJ2-3 | . | TRBV5-1 | . | TGCGCCAGCAGGAGTTTCAGCACAGATACGCAGTATTTT | CASRSFSTDTQYF
TRBJ2-6 | few | TRBV12-3/TRBV12-4 | TRBD1 | TGTGCCAGCAGTTTAAACAGGGGGTTTGGGGCCAACGTCCTGACTTTC | CASSLNRGFGANVLTF
TRBJ1-5 | many | TRBV27 | TRBD1 | TGTGCCAGCAGTTTCGCGTTTTCAGGGGGTCAGCCCCAGCATTTT | CASSFAFSGGQPQHF
TRBJ1-3 | . | TRBV7-8 | . | TGTGCCAGCAACGATCTACAGGGTAGCTCTGGAAACACCATATATTTT | CASNDLQGSSGNTIYF
TRBJ1-2 | . | TRBV6-1 | . | TGTGCCAGCAGTGAAGGCCCAAAAGGCCTCTATGGCTACACCTTC | CASSEGPKGLYGYTF
TRBJ2-1 | . | TRBV12-3/TRBV12-4 | TRBD2 | TGTGCCAGCAGTTTGGGACTAGCGCGAAATTCCTACAATGAGCAGTTCTTC | CASSLGLARNSYNEQFF
TRBJ2-3 | many | TRBV6-6 | . | TGTGCCGGGGGGAGTTCCGATACGCAGTATTTT | CAGGSSDTQYF
TRBJ1-2 | . | TRBV19 | TRBD1 | TGTGCCAGTAGTGAGCGACAGGGCGGCTACACCTTC | CASSERQGGYTF
TRBJ2-1 | many | TRBV12-3/TRBV12-4 | . | TGTGCCAGCAGTTTAGCGGGGCCATCCTACAATGAGCAGTTCTTC | CASSLAGPSYNEQFF
TRBJ2-3 | . | TRBV7-2 | TRBD1 | TGTGCCAGCAGCCGGGACAGGGGAATAGATACGCAGTATTTT | CASSRDRGIDTQYF
TRBJ2-1 | . | TRBV4-2 | TRBD2 | TGTGCCAGCAGCCAACTTTACTCGGGACTAGCGGGGGTCAATGAGCAGTTCTTC | CASSQLYSGLAGVNEQFF
TRBJ1-2 | . | TRBV12-3/TRBV12-4 | . | TGTGCCAGCAGTTTACAGCTCTCTAACTATGGCTACACCTTC | CASSLQLSNYGYTF
TRBJ1-5 | . | TRBV20-1 | . | TGCAGTGCTAGCCCCGGGCAGGGAGTATGGAATCAGCCCCAGCATTTT | CSASPGQGVWNQPQHF
TRBJ2-1 | . | TRBV9 | TRBD2 | TGTGCCAGCAGCGTATGGGAGACTAGCGGGAGGTACAATGAGCAGTTCTTC | CASSVWETSGRYNEQFF
TRBJ1-1 | . | TRBV20-1 | . | TGCAGTGCTAGGAAGGGCGGGGAGAACACTGAAGCTTTCTTT | CSARKGGENTEAFF
TRBJ1-2 | few | TRBV4-1 | . | TGCGCCAGCAGCCAACCTAGGGACGGACAATATGGCTACACCTTC | CASSQPRDGQYGYTF
TRBJ2-1 | . | TRBV7-9 | . | TGTGCCAGCAGCTTAGTGGGAGACAATGAGCAGTTCTTC | CASSLVGDNEQFF
TRBJ1-2 | few | TRBV5-4 | . | TGTGCCAGCAGCCCGGGGGAGACTATTTACTATGGCTACACCTTC | CASSPGETIYYGYTF
TRBJ1-5 | few | TRBV2 | . | TGTGCCAGCAACGGAATGGCCGGAGATCAGCCCCAGCATTTT | CASNGMAGDQPQHF
TRBJ2-1 | few | TRBV7-2 | TRBD1 | TGTGCCAGCAGCCCACAGGGGGCGCAGTACAATGAGCAGTTCTTC | CASSPQGAQYNEQFF
TRBJ1-1 | once | TRBV18 | . | TGTGCCAGCTCATCCGGCGGGCAGAACACTGAAGCTTTCTTT | CASSSGGQNTEAFF
TRBJ2-1 | few | TRBV20-1 | . | TGCAGTGCTTGGAAAGGGGACAATGAGCAGTTCTTC | CSAWKGDNEQFF
TRBJ2-7 | few | TRBV7-6 | . | TGTGCCAGCAGCTTGGGGCTGGCCGGCGAGCAGTACTTC | CASSLGLAGEQYF
TRBJ1-3 | few | TRBV24-1 | . | TGTGCCACCAGTGACCTTGGGAGTTTAGGACGCATCTCTGGAAACACCATATATTTT | CATSDLGSLGRISGNTIYF
TRBJ2-5 | few | TRBV7-2 | . | TGTGCCAGCAGCTCACGTAGGGAGACCCCCCTGGAGACCCAGTACTTC | CASSSRRETPLETQYF
TRBJ2-1 | . | TRBV7-2 | TRBD2 | TGTGCCAGCAGCTCTTATAGCGGGAGAAACAATGAGCAGTTCTTC | CASSSYSGRNNEQFF
TRBJ2-2 | few | TRBV3-1 | . | TGTGCCAGCAGCCCGGAGGGAATGGGGATAAGGACCGGGGAGCTGTTTTTT | CASSPEGMGIRTGELFF
TRBJ2-3 | . | TRBV27 | TRBD2 | TGTGCCAGCAGTCGTACTAGCGGGAGGGTAGCTACGCAGTATTTT | CASSRTSGRVATQYF
TRBJ2-5 | once | TRBV2 | . | TGTGCCAGCCAGAGAGAAGCGGGTCAAGAGACCCAGTACTTC | CASQREAGQETQYF
TRBJ2-7 | few | TRBV21-1 | . | TGTGCCACCCAGACAGAGGTACGGTACTTC | CATQTEVRYF
TRBJ2-1 | few | TRBV7-2 | TRBD2 | TGTGCCAGCAGCTTAACCTCCGGGACTAGCGTGCTCAATGAGCAGTTCTTC | CASSLTSGTSVLNEQFF
TRBJ2-7 | few | TRBV18 | . | TGTGCCAGCTCACTCCAGGGGACGTCTACCAAGCAGTACTTC | CASSLQGTSTKQYF
TRBJ1-2 | . | TRBV27 | TRBD1 | TGTGCCAGCAGTGACCCGGGACAGGGGGCCTGGGGCTACACCTTC | CASSDPGQGAWGYTF
TRBJ2-1 | many | TRBV7-2 | TRBD2 | TGTGCCAGCAGCTCCCTGGGGGGACTAGCGGGGGGGCTTTCGTACAATGAGCAGTTCTTC | CASSSLGGLAGGLSYNEQFF
TRBJ2-7 | . | TRBV6-5 | TRBD1 | TGTGCCAGCAGTCTCCGCCATGGACAGGGGAGCTACGAGCAGTACTTC | CASSLRHGQGSYEQYF
TRBJ2-1 | . | TRBV7-6 | TRBD2 | TGTGCCAGCAGCTTAGAGCGGGAGGGCAAGAATGAGCAGTTCTTC | CASSLEREGKNEQFF
TRBJ2-7 | few | TRBV7-2 | . | TGTGCCAGCAGCTTACATCAGGGTCTCGAGCAGTACTTC | CASSLHQGLEQYF